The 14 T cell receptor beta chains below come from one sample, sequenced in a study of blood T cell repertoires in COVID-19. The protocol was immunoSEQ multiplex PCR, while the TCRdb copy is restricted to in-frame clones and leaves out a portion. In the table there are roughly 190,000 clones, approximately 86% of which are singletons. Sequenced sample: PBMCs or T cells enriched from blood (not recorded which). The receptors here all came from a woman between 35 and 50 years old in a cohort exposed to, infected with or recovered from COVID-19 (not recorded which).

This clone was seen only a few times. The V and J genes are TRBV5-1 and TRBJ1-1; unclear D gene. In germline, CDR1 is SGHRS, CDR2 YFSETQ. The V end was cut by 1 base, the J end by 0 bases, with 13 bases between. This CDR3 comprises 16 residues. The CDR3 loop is CASSLTETRMNTEAFF. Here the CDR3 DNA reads TGCGCCAGCAGCTTGACAGAGACCAGAATGAACACTGAAGCTTTCTTT.

The chain's CDR3 is CASSISERTGVHYGYTF. As DNA, the CDR3 is TGTGCCAGCAGCATTTCAGAGAGGACAGGGGTTCATTATGGCTACACCTTC. The chain has TRBV9 and TRBJ1-2, with 9 bases aligning to TRBD1. In germline, CDR1 is SGDLS, CDR2 YYNGEE. This CDR3 contains 17 residues. Trimming took 4 bases from V and 5 from J; bases not matched to a gene: 15.

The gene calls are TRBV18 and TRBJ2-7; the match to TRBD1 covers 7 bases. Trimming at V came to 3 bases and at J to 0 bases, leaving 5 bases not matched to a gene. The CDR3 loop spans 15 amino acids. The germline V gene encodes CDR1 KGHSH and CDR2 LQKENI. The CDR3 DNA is TGTGCCAGCTCACCTGCGGACAGGAGCTCCTACGAGCAGTACTTC. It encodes CASSPADRSSYEQYF.

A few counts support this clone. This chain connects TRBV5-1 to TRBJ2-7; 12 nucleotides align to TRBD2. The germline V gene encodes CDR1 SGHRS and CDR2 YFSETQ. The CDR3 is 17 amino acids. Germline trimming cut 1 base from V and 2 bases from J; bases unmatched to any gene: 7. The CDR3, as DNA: TGCGCCAGCAGCTTGAGGGGATCTAGCGGGGGGGCCTACGAGCAGTACTTC. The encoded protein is CASSLRGSSGGAYEQYF.

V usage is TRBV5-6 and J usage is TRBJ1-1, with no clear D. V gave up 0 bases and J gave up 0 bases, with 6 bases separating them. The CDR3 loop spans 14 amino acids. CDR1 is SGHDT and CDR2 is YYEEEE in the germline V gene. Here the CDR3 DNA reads TGTGCCAGCAGCTTGGTGGAGATGAACACTGAAGCTTTCTTT. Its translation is CASSLVEMNTEAFF.

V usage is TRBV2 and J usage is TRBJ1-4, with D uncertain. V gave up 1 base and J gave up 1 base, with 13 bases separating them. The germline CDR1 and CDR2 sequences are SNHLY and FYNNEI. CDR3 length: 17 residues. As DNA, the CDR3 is TGTGCCAGCAGTGAAGGGAGGAGAAGGGAAACTAATGAAAAACTGTTTTTT. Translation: CASSEGRRRETNEKLFF. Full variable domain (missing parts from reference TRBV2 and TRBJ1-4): EPEVTQTPSHQVTQMGQEVILRCVPISNHLYFYWYRQILGQKVEFLVSFYNNEISEKSEIFDDQFSVERPDGSNFTLKIRSTKLEDSAMYFCASSEGRRRETNEKLFFGSGTQLSVL.

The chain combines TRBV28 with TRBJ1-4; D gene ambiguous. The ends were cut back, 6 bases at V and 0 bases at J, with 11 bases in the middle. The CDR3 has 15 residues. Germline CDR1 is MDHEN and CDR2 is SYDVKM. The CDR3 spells CASSLETATNEKLFF. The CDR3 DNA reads TGTGCCAGCAGCCTCGAGACTGCAACTAATGAAAAACTGTTTTTT.

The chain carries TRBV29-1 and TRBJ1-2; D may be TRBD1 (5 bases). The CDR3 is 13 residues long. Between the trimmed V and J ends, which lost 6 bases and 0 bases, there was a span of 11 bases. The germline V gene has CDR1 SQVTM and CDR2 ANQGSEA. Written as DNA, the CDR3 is TGCAGCGTGGGGGGACTGCCTAACTATGGCTACACCTTC. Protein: CSVGGLPNYGYTF.

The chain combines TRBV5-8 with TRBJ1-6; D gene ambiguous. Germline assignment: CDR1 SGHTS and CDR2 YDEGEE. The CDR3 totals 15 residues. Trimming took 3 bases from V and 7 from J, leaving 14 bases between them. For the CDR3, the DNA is TGTGCCAGCAGCTATCGCCGGGAGACAAATTCACCCCTCCACTTT. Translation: CASSYRRETNSPLHF. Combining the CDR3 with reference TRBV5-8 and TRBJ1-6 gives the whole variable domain EAGVTQSPTHLIKTRGQQATLRCSPISGHTSVYWYQQALGLGLQFLLWYDEGEERNRGNFPPRFSGRQFPNYSSELNVNALELEDSALYLCASSYRRETNSPLHFGNGTRLTVT.

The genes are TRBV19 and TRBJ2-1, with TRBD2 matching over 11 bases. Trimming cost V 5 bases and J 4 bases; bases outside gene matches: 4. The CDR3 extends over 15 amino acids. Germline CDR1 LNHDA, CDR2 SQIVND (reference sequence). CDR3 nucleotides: TGTGCCAGTAGTCCTCTAGCGGGGGGATACAATGAGCAGTTCTTC. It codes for CASSPLAGGYNEQFF.

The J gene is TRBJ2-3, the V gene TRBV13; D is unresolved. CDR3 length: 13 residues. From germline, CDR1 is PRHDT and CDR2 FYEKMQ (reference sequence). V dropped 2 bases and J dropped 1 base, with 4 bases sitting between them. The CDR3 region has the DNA TGTGCCAGCAGCTTACCGGGCACAGATACGCAGTATTTT. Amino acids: CASSLPGTDTQYF.

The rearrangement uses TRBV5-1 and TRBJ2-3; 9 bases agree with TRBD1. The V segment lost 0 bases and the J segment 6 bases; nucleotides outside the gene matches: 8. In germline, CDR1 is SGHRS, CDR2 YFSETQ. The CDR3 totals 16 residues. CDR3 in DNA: TGCGCCAGCAGCTTGGAAGGGACAGGGTATGTGGATACGCAGTATTTT. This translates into CASSLEGTGYVDTQYF.

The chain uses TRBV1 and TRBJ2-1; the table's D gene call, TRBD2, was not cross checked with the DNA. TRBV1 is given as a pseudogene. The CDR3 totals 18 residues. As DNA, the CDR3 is TGCACCAGCAGCCTTGCTAGCGGGGGGTACCCCTCCTACAATGAGCAGTTCTTC. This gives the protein CTSSLASGGYPSYNEQFF.

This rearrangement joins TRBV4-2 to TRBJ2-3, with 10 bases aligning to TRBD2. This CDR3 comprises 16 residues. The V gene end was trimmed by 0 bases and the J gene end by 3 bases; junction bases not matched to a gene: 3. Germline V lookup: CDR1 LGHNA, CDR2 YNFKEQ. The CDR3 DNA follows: TGTGCCAGCAGCCAAGAGGGGACTAGCGTTACAGATACGCAGTATTTT. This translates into CASSQEGTSVTDTQYF.